This entry lists 22 T cell receptor beta chains sequenced from one sample in a study of post-analysis software for immune sequencing data. Prepared TCR beta cDNA libraries contained unique molecular identifiers. TCRdb passed the PCR reads through MiXCR, listing each CDR3 protein once. The sample yields about half a million distinct CDR3 sequences, approximately 34% seen once. For these TCRs, the target antigens are not known. Findings and limits, study-wide: Controls had lower frequencies than patients of about 5 TRBV segments, which included TRBV5-6, TRBV5-1 and TRBV20-1.

Sample: blood. These receptor sequences come from a girl aged 2-17 years with multiple sclerosis.

The chain carries TRBV12-3 or TRBV12-4 and TRBJ1-4; 7 bases are shared with TRBD1. Losses at the gene ends were 2 bases for V and 3 bases for J; bases not matched to a gene: 6. This CDR3 is built from 16 residues. The DNA for the CDR3 is TGTGCCAGCAGTTTAACCACGGGACAGCCTAATGAAAAACTGTTTTTT. Protein sequence: CASSLTTGQPNEKLFF.

A few counts support this clonotype. The V and J genes are TRBV6-5 and TRBJ2-5; TRBD2 matches 7 bases. V shed 10 bases, J shed 11 bases, and the junction held 19 bases outside the gene matches. Germline assignment: CDR1 MNHEY and CDR2 SVGAGI. The CDR3 runs 14 residues. As DNA, the CDR3 is TGTGCCACCGGGAGGCCGGGGCAGTACAATGAGCAGTACTTC. This gives the protein CATGRPGQYNEQYF.

This chain joins TRBV28 and TRBJ1-5; the D gene is possibly TRBD1 (5 bases). CDR3 length: 14 residues. V shed 6 bases and J shed 3 bases, with 12 bases lying between them. Germline V gene sequence: CDR1 MDHEN, CDR2 SYDVKM. The CDR3, as DNA: TGTGCCAGCAGCCCGCCGGGACCCAATCAGCCCCAGCATTTT. Translation gives CASSPPGPNQPQHF. Based on the CDR3 plus reference TRBV28 and TRBJ1-5, the full variable domain is DVKVTQSSRYLVKRTGEKVFLECVQDMDHENMFWYRQDPGLGLRLIYFSYDVKMKEKGDIPEGYSVSREKKERFSLILESASTNQTSMYLCASSPPGPNQPQHFGDGTRLSIL.

The chain recombines TRBV7-2 with TRBJ1-5; unclear D gene. Germline-derived CDR1 and CDR2 are SGHTA and FQGNSA. This CDR3 is 18 amino acids long. Trimming took 2 bases from V and 0 from J, leaving 17 bases between them. CDR3 amino acids: CASSLFHQTRYSNQPQHF. CDR3 sequence (DNA): TGTGCCAGCAGCTTATTCCACCAAACACGCTATAGCAATCAGCCCCAGCATTTT.

This clonotype was seen only a few times. This chain connects TRBV4-1 to TRBJ1-5, with TRBD1 as a possible D gene (5 bases). Deletions cut 2 bases from V and 1 base from J, with 12 bases between. Germline assignment: CDR1 MGHRA and CDR2 YSYEKL. The CDR3 totals 16 residues. CDR3 sequence reads: CASSQIGPGSNQPQHF. The CDR3 DNA reads as TGCGCCAGCAGCCAAATCGGACCAGGGAGCAATCAGCCCCAGCATTTT.

About this clonotype: This clone may be a read error of a much larger clone one base away. V usage is TRBV5-1 and J usage is TRBJ2-7; D might be TRBD2 (5 bases). The CDR3 is 15 amino acids. Germline V gene data show CDR1 as SGHRS and CDR2 as YFSETQ. CDR3 region: CAGSPTTGNSYEQYF. CDR3 bases: TGCGCCGGCAGCCCCACGACCGGGAACTCCTACGAGCAGTACTTC.

The chain has TRBV20-1 and TRBJ2-5; 10 bases agree with TRBD2. This CDR3 region has 16 residues. The junction had 9 bases not matched to a gene; V was cut back by 0 bases and J by 5 bases. Germline CDR1 DFQATT, CDR2 SNEGSKA (reference sequence). In nucleotides, the CDR3 is TGCAGTGCTAGAGACCGACTAGCGGGTCCGGGGGAGACCCAGTACTTC. This encodes CSARDRLAGPGETQYF.

This clonotype was seen only a few times. This chain joins TRBV6-2 or TRBV6-3 and TRBJ2-1; 10 nucleotides match TRBD2. Germline V gene lookup returns CDR1 MNHEY and CDR2 SVGEGT. V lost 6 bases to trimming and J lost 5 bases; unmatched junction nucleotides: 10. The CDR3 is 16 amino acids. DNA of the CDR3: TGTGCCAGCAGCCACTTAGCGGGGGGCCTGGACAATGAGCAGTTCTTC. It is translated as CASSHLAGGLDNEQFF.

This chain joins TRBV28 and TRBJ2-5; D remains unclear. Germline values: CDR1 MDHEN, CDR2 SYDVKM. Between the trimmed V and J ends, which lost 5 bases and 3 bases, there was a span of 13 bases. This CDR3 region has 14 residues. In DNA form, the CDR3 reads TGTGCCAGCAGTCCCTACCTAGGTGAAGAGACCCAGTACTTC. Amino acid sequence: CASSPYLGEETQYF.

This clonotype was found a few times. The V call is TRBV7-9, the J call TRBJ2-7; possibly TRBD1 or TRBD2 for D (5 bases each). Germline V gene data show CDR1 as SEHNR and CDR2 as FQNEAQ (reference sequence). The CDR3 is 15 amino acids. V lost 3 bases to trimming and J lost 7 bases, with 19 bases between them. DNA for the CDR3: TGTGCCAGCAGCTTCGGGGACGGGCCCTGGTATGAGCAGTACTTC. This codes for CASSFGDGPWYEQYF.

The chain is built from TRBV27 and TRBJ1-6; D gene ambiguous. CDR1 and CDR2 from the germline V gene are MNHEY and SMNVEV (reference sequence). The CDR3 contains 15 residues. Trimming shortened V by 0 bases and J by 8 bases, and 11 bases separated the two germline ends. The CDR3 loop is CASSLSGFGHSPLHF. DNA for the CDR3: TGTGCCAGCAGTTTATCGGGATTCGGGCATTCACCCCTCCACTTT.

The chain recombines TRBV6-8 with TRBJ2-6; 7 nucleotides align to TRBD1. Germline loops: CDR1 MNHGY, CDR2 SAAAGT. This CDR3 region has 18 residues. The V segment lost 7 bases and the J segment 0 bases; nucleotides outside the gene matches: 12. The DNA for the CDR3 is TGTGCCAGCACCCTTCCCCGACAGGGAGTCTCTGGGGCCAACGTCCTGACTTTC. It yields the protein CASTLPRQGVSGANVLTF.

V usage is TRBV3-1 and J usage is TRBJ2-3, with 10 positions matching TRBD2. The CDR3 contains 16 residues. V dropped 0 bases and J dropped 6; count of bases not matched to a gene: 6. Germline V gene sequence: CDR1 LGHDT, CDR2 YNNKEL (reference sequence). In DNA form, the CDR3 reads TGTGCCAGCAGCCAAGAAGTTCCAGCGGGGGGGGATACGCAGTATTTT. This gives the protein CASSQEVPAGGDTQYF.

This clonotype was detected only once. The chain carries TRBV3-1 and TRBJ2-1; TRBD2 is a possible D gene (6 bases). Germline CDR1 is LGHDT and CDR2 is YNNKEL (reference sequence). The CDR3 covers 16 residues. Trimming left V 4 bases short and J 3 bases short, with 16 bases between. CDR3 region: CASSRNGGALYNEQFF. CDR3 in DNA: TGTGCCAGCAGCCGAAATGGCGGGGCCCTCTACAATGAGCAGTTCTTC.

This clonotype has only one observation. This chain links TRBV20-1 with TRBJ1-5; D perhaps matches TRBD1 (5 bases). V lost 1 base to trimming and J lost 6 bases, with 10 bases between them. The CDR3 is made up of 13 amino acids. The germline V gene encodes CDR1 DFQATT and CDR2 SNEGSKA (reference sequence). The CDR3 nucleotides read TGCAGTGCTAGAGGCAGGGAGCGTCAGCCCCAGCATTTT. Amino acids: CSARGRERQPQHF.

In the case of this clonotype: Relative to the germline gene, one junction end is altered; a read error may explain this. The rearrangement uses TRBV5-1 and TRBJ2-5, with D possibly TRBD1 on 6 matching bases. This CDR3 comprises 17 residues. CDR1 SGHRS and CDR2 YFSETQ come from the germline V gene. The CDR3 DNA reads as TGCGCCTGCAGCGAGGGGACCAGGGGACCCCAACAAGAGACCCAGTACTTC. It encodes CACSEGTRGPQQETQYF.

The chain has TRBV9 and TRBJ2-5, with 7 bases identical to TRBD2. Germline CDR1 and CDR2: SGDLS and YYNGEE. The V segment lost 3 bases and the J segment 2 bases; nucleotides outside the gene matches: 7. This CDR3 is built from 15 residues. The DNA of the CDR3 is TGTGCCAGCAGCGGCGCGGGGGTAATTCAAGAGACCCAGTACTTC. The encoded protein is CASSGAGVIQETQYF.

This chain uses TRBV10-2 with TRBJ2-1, with D unclear. The CDR3 runs to 17 residues. The germline V gene encodes CDR1 WSHSY and CDR2 SAAADI. The ends were cut back, 3 bases at V and 0 bases at J, with 15 bases in the middle. DNA for the CDR3: TGCGCCAGCAGTGAAAGAATGAGGTGGGACTCCTACAATGAGCAGTTCTTC. Its translation is CASSERMRWDSYNEQFF.

This chain links TRBV12-3 or TRBV12-4 with TRBJ2-3, with a weak D call TRBD2 (5 bases). The CDR3 contains 11 residues. The germline V and J ends were trimmed by 6 bases and 4 bases, with 5 bases remaining between them. The CDR3 coding sequence is TGTGCCAGCAGGGAGGCAGATACGCAGTATTTT. Its protein is CASREADTQYF.

The CDR3 loop is CASSLVTASGQFF. The DNA for the CDR3 is TGCGCCAGCAGCTTGGTGACGGCTTCTGGGCAGTTCTTC. This chain connects TRBV5-1 to TRBJ2-1, with no clear D. This CDR3 has 13 amino acids. CDR1 and CDR2 from the germline V gene are SGHRS and YFSETQ. V shed 0 bases and J shed 12 bases, with 13 bases lying between them.

This chain links TRBV15 with TRBJ1-4; D is possibly TRBD1 (6 bases). CDR1 is LNHNV and CDR2 is YYDKDF in the germline V gene (reference sequence). Trimming left V 3 bases short and J 0 bases short, with 20 bases between. CDR3 length equals 19 residues. The CDR3 loop reads CATSRDSPILSTTNEKLFF. As DNA, the CDR3 is TGTGCCACCAGCAGGGACAGTCCAATATTATCTACAACTAATGAAAAACTGTTTTTT.

As to this clonotype: This could be a read error, since a much larger clone is one nucleotide away. The J gene is TRBJ2-7, the V gene TRBV12-3 or TRBV12-4, with D perhaps TRBD1 (6 bases). CDR3 length: 13 residues. The CDR3 loop reads CVSSQQGSYEQYF. The CDR3 DNA follows: TGTGTCAGCAGCCAACAGGGTTCCTACGAGCAGTACTTC.